This TCR beta chain was sequenced in a study of T cell repertoires in cytomegalovirus infection. For the study at large: Use of recently identified HLA-C-restricted and well-studied HLA-B-restricted CMV epitopes was part of the study. Public signatures in TCR beta pointed to CMV infection and matching HLA type.

CDR1 is GTSNPN, CDR2 SVGIG, per germline (reference sequence). The V gene lost 7 bases and the J gene lost 1 base, with 10 bases spanning the gap. The CDR3 is 12 residues long. TCRdb passed the reads through MiXCR, listing each CDR3 protein once. The sample shows approximately 500,000 distinct CDR3 sequences, roughly a third of them seen only once. This clonotype was seen a handful of times. The antigen remains undetermined. Whole-study findings and limits: HLA-C-restricted CMV-specific TCR beta clonotypes were dominant in the ex vivo response.

Sequencing was performed on cultured PBMCs, taken from culture after CMV antigen stimulation. This chain uses TRBV30 with TRBJ1-2; D remains unclear. This TCR was sampled from a human donor in good health (CMV status not recorded). Some clones in this sample may be carry-over from other donors' samples. The CDR3 loop reads CASANVNYGYTF. CDR3 DNA sequence: TGTGCCTCGGCCAACGTTAACTATGGCTACACCTTC.